This T cell receptor (beta chain) was captured in a study of blood T cells in healthy people across ages. Next came a second PCR, run for about 6 to 12 cycles, which used a sample-barcoded 5' primer along with a J-beta primer mix. Researchers report that each sample yielded at least 3 million CDR3-containing paired-end reads. TCRdb re-called the 5' RACE reads through MiXCR, storing one row per CDR3 protein. The profile covers around 1.7 million distinct CDR3 sequences, with 28% appearing a single time and 6.5% to 8.5% taken by the ten largest. Findings and limits, study-wide: It was not known whether donors were CMV positive (a possible confounder of expanded clonotype changes). Since the PBMCs were unsorted, naive and antigen-experienced cells could not be conclusively compared.

Trimming removed 0 bases from V and 9 bases from J, with 9 bases in between. The CDR3 has 13 amino acids. From germline, CDR1 is LNHDA and CDR2 SQIVND (reference sequence). Note on this clonotype: What it recognizes is unknown.

V and J are TRBV19 and TRBJ1-5; D unclear. What was sequenced was blood. The clonotype comes from a young woman in good health. The CDR3 coding sequence is TGTGCCAGTAGTATAGATCGACGGGGGCCCCAGCATTTT. Residues: CASSIDRRGPQHF. The full variable domain, with the rest looked up from reference TRBV19 and TRBJ1-5, is DGGITQSPKYLFRKEGQNVTLSCEQNLNHDAMYWYRQDPGQGLRLIYYSQIVNDFQKGDIAEGYSVSREKKESFPLTVTSAQKNPTAFYLCASSIDRRGPQHFGDGTRLSIL.